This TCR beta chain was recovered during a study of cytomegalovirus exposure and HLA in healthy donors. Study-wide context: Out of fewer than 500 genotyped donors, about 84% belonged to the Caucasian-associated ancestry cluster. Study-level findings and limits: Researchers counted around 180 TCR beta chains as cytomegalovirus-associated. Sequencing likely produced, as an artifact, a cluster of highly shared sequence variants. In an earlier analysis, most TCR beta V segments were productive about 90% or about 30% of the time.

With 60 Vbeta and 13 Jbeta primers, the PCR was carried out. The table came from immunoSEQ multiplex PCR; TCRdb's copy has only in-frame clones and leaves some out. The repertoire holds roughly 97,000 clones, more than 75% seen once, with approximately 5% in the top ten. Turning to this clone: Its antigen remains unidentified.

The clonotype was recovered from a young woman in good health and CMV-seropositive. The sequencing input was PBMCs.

CDR3: CASSIGAARGRNEQYF. CDR3 sequence (DNA): TGTGCCAGTAGTATCGGGGCAGCCCGGGGGAGAAACGAGCAGTACTTC. The chain uses TRBV19 and TRBJ2-7; TRBD2 might be the D (6 bases). The ends were cut back, 3 bases at V and 5 bases at J, with 20 bases in the middle. The CDR3 spans 16 residues. The germline V gene has CDR1 LNHDA and CDR2 SQIVND (reference sequence).